The T cell receptor beta chain under discussion was sequenced for a study of metastatic and nonmetastatic thyroid tumors. This clone showed up just a few times. Its antigen is not identified. MiXCR was used by TCRdb to re-call the PCR reads. The repertoire holds 20,000 or so clones, with approximately 14% as singletons. Thyroid surgery took place with no prior treatment in any patient. General study results and limits: Within blood and tumor, benign nodules reportedly had significantly lower TCR beta diversity than malignant thyroid tumors did.

From germline, CDR1 is DFQATT and CDR2 SNEGSKA (reference sequence). Trimming removed 1 base at V and 7 bases at J, with 14 bases between. This CDR3 has 14 residues. This TCR was sampled from a female donor with papillary thyroid cancer or a benign thyroid nodule (not recorded which). Some clones in this sample may be carry-over from other donors' samples. Material for sequencing was blood. The J gene is TRBJ2-1, the V gene TRBV20-1, with D maybe TRBD1 (6 bases). CDR3: CSARVPGAVNEQFF. The CDR3 DNA is TGCAGTGCTAGAGTCCCAGGGGCGGTTAATGAGCAGTTCTTC.